The rows below give T cell receptor beta chains drawn from one sample of a study of technical replicates of blood from a handful of donors. Using immunoSEQ multiplex PCR, the repertoire was profiled, and TCRdb retains in-frame clones only, with some absent. The sample holds about 54,000 clones, 94% seen once. The specimen sequenced was T cells isolated from PBMCs. The receptors were gathered from a human donor in good health. CDR3s include the opening cysteine and the closing phenylalanine or tryptophan. Fields, in order: V gene, J gene, CDR3 length, clone size, D gene, CDR3 protein, CDR3 DNA. D genes are given only for firm matches. Clone size is shown for a subset of rows, as once, few, many or a class of expanded clone.

V gene: TRBV7-9
J gene: TRBJ2-3
CDR3 length: 15
clone size: NA
D gene: NA
CDR3 protein: CASSLGGYSTDTQYF
CDR3 DNA: TGTGCCAGCAGCTTAGGCGGTTATAGCACAGATACGCAGTATTTT

V gene: TRBV11-3
J gene: TRBJ2-7
CDR3 length: 17
clone size: once
D gene: NA
CDR3 protein: CASSLDPLRDYSYEQYF
CDR3 DNA: TGTGCCAGCAGCTTAGATCCCCTCCGGGATTACTCCTACGAGCAGTACTTC

V gene: TRBV19
J gene: TRBJ1-2
CDR3 length: 14
clone size: NA
D gene: TRBD1
CDR3 protein: CATRGAGLSGGYTF
CDR3 DNA: TGTGCCACCAGGGGGGCAGGGCTGTCGGGAGGCTACACCTTC

V gene: TRBV7-8
J gene: TRBJ2-5
CDR3 length: 13
clone size: NA
D gene: NA
CDR3 protein: CASKLQSPETQYF
CDR3 DNA: TGTGCCAGCAAACTCCAATCCCCGGAGACCCAGTACTTC

V gene: TRBV7-3
J gene: TRBJ2-2
CDR3 length: 15
clone size: NA
D gene: NA
CDR3 protein: CASSSQGERTGELFF
CDR3 DNA: TGTGCCAGCAGCTCACAGGGTGAGAGGACCGGGGAGCTGTTTTTT

V gene: TRBV5-6
J gene: TRBJ2-7
CDR3 length: 17
clone size: NA
D gene: NA
CDR3 protein: CASSLVITGRGSYEQYF
CDR3 DNA: TGTGCCAGCAGCTTGGTTATTACAGGGAGAGGCTCCTACGAGCAGTACTTC

V gene: TRBV6-6
J gene: TRBJ1-2
CDR3 length: 13
clone size: NA
D gene: NA
CDR3 protein: CASSPALNYGYTF
CDR3 DNA: TGTGCCAGCAGTCCCGCGTTAAACTATGGCTACACCTTC

V gene: TRBV10-1
J gene: TRBJ2-3
CDR3 length: 15
clone size: NA
D gene: TRBD2
CDR3 protein: CASSEGLADTDTQYF
CDR3 DNA: TGCGCCAGCAGTGAAGGACTAGCGGACACAGATACGCAGTATTTT

V gene: TRBV28
J gene: TRBJ2-7
CDR3 length: 13
clone size: NA
D gene: TRBD1
CDR3 protein: CAGQGRADYEQYF
CDR3 DNA: TGTGCCGGACAGGGCAGGGCCGACTACGAGCAGTACTTC

V gene: TRBV7-8
J gene: TRBJ1-4
CDR3 length: 14
clone size: NA
D gene: NA
CDR3 protein: CASSLDTGFEKLFF
CDR3 DNA: TGTGCCAGCAGCTTAGATACAGGGTTTGAAAAACTGTTTTTT

V gene: TRBV6-6
J gene: TRBJ2-7
CDR3 length: 14
clone size: NA
D gene: NA
CDR3 protein: CASTMGQTFHEQYF
CDR3 DNA: TGTGCCAGCACCATGGGGCAAACATTCCACGAGCAGTACTTC

V gene: TRBV6-8
J gene: TRBJ2-7
CDR3 length: 20
clone size: NA
D gene: TRBD2
CDR3 protein: CASSELSGGFLAGDSYEQYF
CDR3 DNA: TGTGCCAGCAGTGAGCTTTCGGGAGGCTTTCTTGCGGGAGACTCCTACGAGCAGTACTTC

V gene: TRBV6-6
J gene: TRBJ2-5
CDR3 length: 14
clone size: NA
D gene: TRBD2
CDR3 protein: CASSYPGLAETQYF
CDR3 DNA: TGTGCCAGCAGTTACCCGGGACTAGCAGAGACCCAGTACTTC

V gene: TRBV28
J gene: TRBJ2-1
CDR3 length: 16
clone size: once
D gene: NA
CDR3 protein: CASSSSYASSYNEQFF
CDR3 DNA: TGTGCCAGCAGTTCCTCGTACGCGAGCTCCTACAATGAGCAGTTCTTC

V gene: TRBV6-6
J gene: TRBJ2-7
CDR3 length: 13
clone size: NA
D gene: NA
CDR3 protein: CASSYTSTYEQYF
CDR3 DNA: TGTGCCAGCAGTTACACCTCTACCTACGAGCAGTACTTC

V gene: TRBV5-1
J gene: TRBJ2-5
CDR3 length: 16
clone size: NA
D gene: NA
CDR3 protein: CASSLERGKSEETQYF
CDR3 DNA: TGCGCCAGCAGCTTGGAGAGAGGGAAATCGGAAGAGACCCAGTACTTC

V gene: TRBV28
J gene: TRBJ2-5
CDR3 length: 14
clone size: NA
D gene: NA
CDR3 protein: CASSPMTGKETQYF
CDR3 DNA: TGTGCCAGCAGCCCAATGACAGGAAAAGAGACCCAGTACTTC

V gene: TRBV11-3
J gene: TRBJ1-2
CDR3 length: 14
clone size: NA
D gene: TRBD1
CDR3 protein: CASSLGGGDGGYTF
CDR3 DNA: TGTGCCAGCAGCTTAGGAGGGGGCGACGGAGGCTACACCTTC

V gene: TRBV15
J gene: TRBJ1-5
CDR3 length: 13
clone size: NA
D gene: NA
CDR3 protein: CATRLSHDQPQHF
CDR3 DNA: TGTGCCACCAGGTTGAGCCATGATCAGCCCCAGCATTTT

V gene: TRBV6-5
J gene: TRBJ2-5
CDR3 length: 16
clone size: NA
D gene: TRBD2
CDR3 protein: CASSLGLAGVLETQYF
CDR3 DNA: TGTGCCAGCAGTTTAGGACTAGCGGGAGTGTTGGAGACCCAGTACTTC

V gene: TRBV6-5
J gene: TRBJ2-1
CDR3 length: 16
clone size: NA
D gene: TRBD2
CDR3 protein: CASSYFRTSGYNEQFF
CDR3 DNA: TGTGCCAGCAGTTATTTTAGGACTAGCGGATACAATGAGCAGTTCTTC

V gene: TRBV18
J gene: TRBJ2-7
CDR3 length: 15
clone size: NA
D gene: NA
CDR3 protein: CASSLSGGASYEQYF
CDR3 DNA: TGTGCCAGCTCTCTATCGGGGGGCGCGTCCTACGAGCAGTACTTC

V gene: TRBV10-2
J gene: TRBJ2-1
CDR3 length: 15
clone size: once
D gene: NA
CDR3 protein: CASRSASHSYNEQFF
CDR3 DNA: TGCGCCAGCAGGTCAGCTAGTCACTCCTACAATGAGCAGTTCTTC

V gene: TRBV5-1
J gene: TRBJ2-5
CDR3 length: 14
clone size: NA
D gene: NA
CDR3 protein: CASSLYLFQETQYF
CDR3 DNA: TGCGCCAGCAGCTTGTATCTGTTCCAAGAGACCCAGTACTTC

V gene: TRBV11-2
J gene: TRBJ2-5
CDR3 length: 15
clone size: NA
D gene: NA
CDR3 protein: CASTPPGGAQETQYF
CDR3 DNA: TGTGCCAGCACGCCGCCGGGCGGGGCCCAAGAGACCCAGTACTTC

V gene: TRBV7-9
J gene: TRBJ2-7
CDR3 length: 14
clone size: NA
D gene: TRBD2
CDR3 protein: CASRGTSVGYEQYF
CDR3 DNA: TGTGCCAGCCGGGGGACTAGCGTAGGCTACGAGCAGTACTTC

V gene: TRBV12-5
J gene: TRBJ1-2
CDR3 length: 17
clone size: NA
D gene: NA
CDR3 protein: CASGLSLTTLTNYGYTF
CDR3 DNA: TGTGCTAGTGGTTTGTCGCTGACAACCCTTACTAACTATGGCTACACCTTC

V gene: TRBV6-5
J gene: TRBJ2-3
CDR3 length: 14
clone size: NA
D gene: TRBD2
CDR3 protein: CASKGRGSTDTQYF
CDR3 DNA: TGTGCCAGCAAAGGGCGGGGGAGCACAGATACGCAGTATTTT

V gene: TRBV28
J gene: TRBJ2-5
CDR3 length: 14
clone size: NA
D gene: NA
CDR3 protein: CASSLRVVQETQYF
CDR3 DNA: TGTGCCAGCAGTTTGCGAGTAGTTCAAGAGACCCAGTACTTC

V gene: TRBV5-1
J gene: TRBJ2-2
CDR3 length: 16
clone size: NA
D gene: NA
CDR3 protein: CASSLAGRENTGELFF
CDR3 DNA: TGCGCCAGCAGCTTGGCGGGGCGGGAGAACACCGGGGAGCTGTTTTTT

V gene: TRBV11-3
J gene: TRBJ2-3
CDR3 length: 16
clone size: NA
D gene: NA
CDR3 protein: CASSLGHPSSTDTQYF
CDR3 DNA: TGTGCCAGCAGCTTAGGGCACCCCTCTAGCACAGATACGCAGTATTTT

V gene: TRBV6-6
J gene: TRBJ2-1
CDR3 length: 13
clone size: NA
D gene: TRBD2
CDR3 protein: CASSLAGGNEQFF
CDR3 DNA: TGTGCCAGCAGTCTAGCGGGGGGGAATGAGCAGTTCTTC

V gene: TRBV11-2
J gene: TRBJ2-7
CDR3 length: 17
clone size: once
D gene: TRBD2
CDR3 protein: CASSLVSGSGSIHEQYF
CDR3 DNA: TGTGCCAGCAGCTTAGTGAGTGGTAGCGGGAGTATCCACGAGCAGTACTTC

V gene: TRBV23-1
J gene: TRBJ2-3
CDR3 length: 16
clone size: NA
D gene: NA
CDR3 protein: CASSQSGGVGTDTQYF
CDR3 DNA: TGCGCCAGCAGTCAATCGGGGGGAGTAGGCACAGATACGCAGTATTTT

V gene: TRBV6-5
J gene: TRBJ2-7
CDR3 length: 15
clone size: once
D gene: NA
CDR3 protein: CASSYEPPRSPQQYF
CDR3 DNA: TGTGCCAGCAGTTACGAGCCCCCCCGGTCCCCCCAGCAGTACTTC

V gene: TRBV28
J gene: TRBJ2-1
CDR3 length: 15
clone size: NA
D gene: TRBD2
CDR3 protein: CASSSQGLARSEQFF
CDR3 DNA: TGTGCCAGCAGTTCCCAGGGACTAGCGAGAAGCGAGCAGTTCTTC

V gene: TRBV6-5
J gene: TRBJ1-3
CDR3 length: 15
clone size: NA
D gene: NA
CDR3 protein: CASSLDGYSGNTIYF
CDR3 DNA: TGTGCCAGCAGTCTAGACGGATACTCTGGAAACACCATATATTTT